These T cell receptor beta chains were read from a single sample in a study of cytomegalovirus exposure and HLA in healthy donors. Measured with immunoSEQ multiplex PCR; TCRdb has only the in-frame clones, and not every one. There are 60,000 to 70,000 clones in the sample; 65% to 75% occur only once, and approximately 25% lies in the top ten. Source material: PBMCs. Source of these receptors: a man aged 45-65 years in good health and CMV-seropositive. Both conserved end residues are part of each CDR3. A D gene is named only where the DNA matches it firmly. Clone size is given for some rows only: seen once, a few or many times, or a class if the clone is expanded.

V: TRBV9; J: TRBJ2-1; size: once; D: TRBD2; CDR3: CASSTTSGSLYEQFF; DNA: TGTGCCAGCAGCACCACTAGCGGGAGTCTGTATGAGCAGTTCTTC
V: TRBV27; J: TRBJ2-3; size: .; D: TRBD1; CDR3: CASSLSYTGVTDTQYF; DNA: TGTGCCAGCAGTTTATCGTATACAGGGGTAACAGATACGCAGTATTTT
V: TRBV10-2; J: TRBJ2-5; size: .; D: .; CDR3: CASSEIQGRDRAETQYF; DNA: TGCGCCAGCAGTGAGATCCAGGGGAGGGATAGGGCTGAGACCCAGTACTTC
V: TRBV6-5; J: TRBJ2-5; size: .; D: TRBD1; CDR3: CASSNRGQGETQYF; DNA: TGTGCCAGCAGCAACAGGGGGCAGGGAGAGACCCAGTACTTC
V: TRBV5-4; J: TRBJ2-1; size: .; D: .; CDR3: CASSRNSLDEQFF; DNA: TGTGCCAGCAGCCGGAACAGTCTCGATGAGCAGTTCTTC
V: TRBV10-1; J: TRBJ1-2; size: once; D: .; CDR3: CASSEFAGDTYGYTF; DNA: TGCGCCAGCAGTGAGTTCGCAGGGGACACTTATGGCTACACCTTC
V: TRBV7-9; J: TRBJ1-1; size: .; D: .; CDR3: CASSLDTEAFF; DNA: TGTGCCAGCAGCCTTGACACTGAAGCTTTCTTT
V: TRBV5-1; J: TRBJ1-2; size: .; D: .; CDR3: CASSADRWTYGYTF; DNA: TGCGCCAGCAGCGCTGACAGGTGGACCTATGGCTACACCTTC
V: TRBV7-3; J: TRBJ2-3; size: .; D: .; CDR3: CASSLTGGAHTDTQYF; DNA: TGTGCCAGCAGCTTAACTGGCGGAGCGCACACAGATACGCAGTATTTT
V: TRBV29-1; J: TRBJ1-2; size: .; D: TRBD1; CDR3: CSVEGQGAKGYTF; DNA: TGCAGCGTTGAGGGACAGGGGGCGAAGGGCTACACCTTC
V: TRBV7-9; J: TRBJ2-7; size: .; D: TRBD1; CDR3: CASSSIRGQNVEQYF; DNA: TGTGCCAGCAGCTCCATCCGGGGACAGAATGTCGAGCAGTACTTC
V: TRBV30; J: TRBJ2-7; size: .; D: .; CDR3: CAWIRSGTPYEQYF; DNA: TGTGCCTGGATACGGAGCGGAACCCCCTACGAGCAGTACTTC